Given below is one TCR beta chain in context. V lost 0 bases and J lost 6, with 10 bases in between. The CDR3 spans 14 residues. Germline V CDR1 and CDR2: SGHRS, YFSETQ. These data originate in a study of shared clonotypes between healthy human individuals. Study details: Serving as donors were a couple of women and three men, whose ages spanned 18 to 49. Per-donor plates numbered three CD4 naive, three CD4 memory, two CD8 naive and one CD8 memory.

Generated by immunoSEQ multiplex PCR, the TCRdb table keeps only in-frame clones and is missing some. The data hold roughly 2 million clones, with almost 96% observed a single time. The sequencing sample was made of naive CD4+ T cells sorted from blood. As for subset: CD45RA+ positively selected. The sequence was obtained from a man younger than 30 in good health. The chain joins TRBV5-1 to TRBJ2-1, with D hard to call. The CDR3: CASSLEAPGNEQFF. The CDR3 bases are TGCGCCAGCAGCTTGGAAGCGCCAGGCAATGAGCAGTTCTTC.